This T cell receptor beta chain was identified in a study of radiation and T cells in renal cell carcinoma (TCRdb year 2020). Describing the broader study: In total, 53 samples, comprising approximately 26 tumors and around 27 peripheral blood samples, were subjected to TCR beta sequencing. The last blood draw occurred 4 weeks after radiation, at the same time as nephrectomy. Across all 50 or so samples, approximately 4,000,000 unique CDR3 nucleotide sequences, encoding roughly 2,600,000 unique CDR3 amino acid sequences, were identified.

The immunoSEQ kit was used, according to the manufacturer's recommendations, to generate TCR beta libraries from genomic DNA. For library preparation, a first multiplex PCR was performed with proprietary primers, followed by a second PCR in which unique barcodes were added, and bead cleanups were performed after each round. A kit-provided positive control reaction and a negative control reaction were included in every sample batch. The final libraries were assessed on an Agilent 4200 TapeStation D1000 ScreenTape, pooled by volume, and quantified by qPCR. Sequencing was performed on an Illumina NextSeq500 with a MidOutput 150-cycle cartridge, and 156 Read1 and 15 Index1 cycles were run with kit custom primers. The pooled library was loaded at 1.0 pM, with a roughly 20% PhiX control spiked in. On the study's bioinformatics: Vendor-processed data were analyzed in R, with a clonotype defined as all T cells sharing the same CDR3 nucleotide sequence. In the clone abundance analyses, frequencies were normalized to the 10,000 most abundant clones in each sample. Public T cell clones, averaging fewer than five per sample, were removed before analysis. Tumor-enriched and baseline blood-enriched clonotypes were defined by at least a 32-fold difference in abundance between compartments. Clonotypes expanded or contracted between blood time points were identified with a beta-binomial differential abundance model. The Baroni-Urbani and Buser coefficient was used to measure tumor-blood repertoire similarity, and groups were compared with two-tailed Wilcoxon tests in R. TCRdb's version of the immuneACCESS table is confined to in-frame rearrangements and falls short of the full clone set. An unresolved V gene accounts for under half of the shortfall where checked; the remainder is of unknown origin. V and J calls and clone size are given by that table; D and trimming were obtained from the DNA. Here the sample has around 180,000 clones; roughly nine tenths occur a single time. Together, the top ten hold about 11% of the sample.

What this sample's time point label stands for: blood 4 weeks post-SBRT, at nephrectomy. The treatment or condition label, read with the paper, signifies: 15 Gy SBRT to primary tumor, nephrectomy 4 weeks later. Samples came from a clinical trial, in which primary renal cell carcinomas received 15 Gy stereotactic body radiation therapy followed by nephrectomy 4 weeks later. To track tumor-enriched clonotypes, serial peripheral blood was sampled from radiation-treated patients at baseline and at 2 weeks and 4 weeks after SBRT. Renal cell carcinoma with clear cell pathology was present in all patients. The QIAamp DNA Blood Mini Kit (Qiagen) was used to prepare genomic DNA for TCR sequencing. The analyses included only samples that passed all quality control checks. What the authors observed across the whole study: Because pretreatment tumor biopsies were not available, the study could not determine whether clonotypes were already present within the tumor at baseline. The single-armed trial design could not address effects of radiation dose or scheduling on the TCR repertoire. In blood, the top tumor clonotypes increased from baseline to 2 weeks after radiation and then shrank by 4 weeks, which suggests a temporary expansion of tumor-resident clones. Tracking of blood repertoire dynamics stopped at approximately 4 weeks after treatment, with no follow-up past that point.

A note on this clone: Its recognized antigen is unknown. Per-nucleotide qualities are absent, and no much larger clonotype sits a single base away.

Sequenced material: blood, taken from a patient whose treatment included radiotherapy and nephrectomy. This TCR came from a woman aged 45 to 65 with renal cell carcinoma.

Read as DNA, the sequence is TGTGCCAGCAGCTTACAGGGACAGGCCAACACCGGGGAGCTGTTTTTT. This is translated as CASSLQGQANTGELFF. The sequence is built from TRBV7-6 and TRBJ2-2; 8 central nucleotides agree with TRBD1. The CDR3 runs 16 amino acids, cysteine and phenylalanine included. Solely the CDR3 DNA is kept, with 48 bases framed from the first base. Sequences SGHVS (CDR1) and FNYEAQ (CDR2) are obtained from the germline V gene. The junction shows trimming of 2 bases on V and 2 bases on J, and the gene matches do not reach 4 bases of it. Supplemented by the reference TRBV7-6 and TRBJ2-2 proteins around the CDR3, the complete variable domain is GAGVSQSPRYKVTKRGQDVALRCDPISGHVSLYWYRQALGQGPEFLTYFNYEAQQDKSGLPNDRFSAERPEGSISTLTIQRTEQRDSAMYRCASSLQGQANTGELFFGEGSRLTVL.